Each of the 13 T cell receptor beta chains below was sequenced from the same sample in a study of T cell repertoires in cytomegalovirus infection. From the reads, TCRdb called clonotypes with MiXCR, one entry per CDR3 protein. The table has 80,000 to 130,000 distinct CDR3 sequences, around 22% seen once. Sample: CD8+ T cells from PBMCs. The receptors stem from a human donor in good health (CMV status not recorded). Some clones in this sample may be carry-over from other donors' samples.

The chain couples TRBV29-1 to TRBJ2-3; TRBD2 matches 14 bases. Per germline, CDR1 SQVTM and CDR2 ANQGSEA. The ends lost 3 bases at V and 8 bases at J; junction bases unmatched: 10. The CDR3 runs to 16 residues. CDR3 residues: CSVEDLRGLAGVTQYF. CDR3 in DNA: TGCAGCGTTGAGGATCTTCGGGGACTAGCGGGGGTTACGCAGTATTTT.

In this sample, this clonotype turned up a few times. The chain links TRBV28 to TRBJ1-6, with 8 positions matching TRBD1. Trimming at V came to 7 bases and at J to 4 bases, leaving 9 bases not matched to a gene. CDR1 is MDHEN and CDR2 is SYDVKM in the germline V gene. CDR3 length equals 16 residues. The DNA of the CDR3 is TGTGCCAGCACTGAGGGACAGGCGATATATAATTCACCCCTCCACTTT. This translates into CASTEGQAIYNSPLHF.

The gene calls are TRBV5-4 and TRBJ2-1; 7 bases line up with TRBD1. The CDR3 runs to 17 residues. In germline, CDR1 is SGHNT, CDR2 YYREEE (reference sequence). The V segment lost 1 base and the J segment 7 bases; nucleotides outside the gene matches: 14. The CDR3 reads CASSLRSTVDRANEQFF. In DNA, the CDR3 is TGTGCCAGCAGCTTGAGGAGCACTGTTGACAGGGCGAATGAGCAGTTCTTC.

This clonotype was observed a handful of times. The rearrangement uses TRBV7-6 and TRBJ2-1; perhaps TRBD2 as D (6 bases). This CDR3 comprises 18 residues. With 1 base removed from V and 7 bases from J, the gap between germline ends came to 23 bases. Germline-derived CDR1 and CDR2 are SGHVS and FNYEAQ. The CDR3 DNA is TGTGCCAGCAGCTTAGAGAAATCCCTTCGGGAGCCGAGGAATGAGCAGTTCTTC. Its protein is CASSLEKSLREPRNEQFF.

This clonotype appeared many times. The V call is TRBV7-2, the J call TRBJ2-7, with D unclear. This CDR3 comprises 12 residues. The germline V and J ends were trimmed by 3 bases and 5 bases, with 8 bases remaining between them. The germline V gene has CDR1 SGHTA and CDR2 FQGNSA. The CDR3 DNA follows: TGTGCCAGCAGCTTGGGCCGTAACGAGCAGTACTTC. Amino acids: CASSLGRNEQYF. Full variable domain (rest looked up from reference TRBV7-2 and TRBJ2-7): GAGVSQSPSNKVTEKGKDVELRCDPISGHTALYWYRQSLGQGLEFLIYFQGNSAPDKSGLPSDRFSAERTGGSVSTLTIQRTQQEDSAVYLCASSLGRNEQYFGPGTRLTVT.

This clonotype occurred a few times. This rearrangement joins TRBV5-8 to TRBJ1-5; D gene ambiguous. V was clipped by 1 base and J by 5 bases, with 10 bases between them. This CDR3 is built from 14 residues. Germline V CDR1 and CDR2: SGHTS, YDEGEE. CDR3 sequence: CASSLRQVDQPQHF. In nucleotides, the CDR3 is TGTGCCAGCAGCTTGAGGCAGGTCGATCAGCCCCAGCATTTT.

The rearrangement links TRBV20-1 to TRBJ2-1; 12 nucleotides line up with TRBD1. Trimming removed 6 bases from V and 8 bases from J; junction bases left unmatched: 11. The CDR3 is 15 residues long. Germline V gives CDR1 DFQATT, CDR2 SNEGSKA (reference sequence). DNA for the CDR3: TGCAGTGCGACCGGGACAGGGGGCTTGGGCGATGAGCAGTTCTTC. Translated: CSATGTGGLGDEQFF.

The chain couples TRBV28 to TRBJ2-2, with TRBD1 matching over 9 bases. This CDR3 has 15 amino acids. From germline, CDR1 is MDHEN and CDR2 SYDVKM. J was trimmed by 8 bases and V by 2 bases; bases with no gene match: 6. This CDR3 reads CASSLMGQGTGELFF. The DNA for the CDR3 is TGTGCCAGCAGTTTAATGGGACAGGGAACAGGGGAGCTGTTTTTT.

The gene calls are TRBV2 and TRBJ2-7; D possibly corresponds to TRBD1 (6 bases). From germline, CDR1 is SNHLY and CDR2 FYNNEI. Between the trimmed V and J ends, which lost 7 bases and 0 bases, there was a span of 10 bases. The CDR3 consists of 13 residues. CDR3 nucleotides: TGTGCCAGCACCGGGGACAACTCCTACGAGCAGTACTTC. This sequence encodes CASTGDNSYEQYF.

The genes are TRBV28 and TRBJ2-1, with 8 bases aligning to TRBD1. With 6 bases clipped from V and 2 bases from J, the junction kept 6 bases outside the gene matches. This CDR3 is 15 amino acids long. The germline V gene encodes CDR1 MDHEN and CDR2 SYDVKM. The CDR3 is CASSDGTGPYNEQFF. In DNA, the CDR3 is TGTGCCAGCAGCGACGGGACAGGACCCTACAATGAGCAGTTCTTC.

This clonotype was observed a handful of times. Since a much larger clone is just one base distant, this may be a read error. The J gene is TRBJ2-2, the V gene TRBV14, with 8 nucleotides matching TRBD1. Losses at the gene ends were 5 bases for V and 5 bases for J; bases not matched to a gene: 4. Germline loops: CDR1 SGHDN, CDR2 FVKESK. CDR3 length: 14 amino acids. CDR3 bases: TGTGCCAGCAGCTCGTGGACAGGGACCGGGGAGCTGTTTTTT. Its protein is CASSSWTGTGELFF.

Only a few counts were recorded for this clonotype. The genes are TRBV20-1 and TRBJ2-7; D is possibly TRBD2 (6 bases). The CDR3 totals 14 residues. Germline V lookup: CDR1 DFQATT, CDR2 SNEGSKA (reference sequence). V was cut by 3 bases and J by 6 bases, with 18 bases left in between. CDR3 amino acids: CSASQSGSMVEQYF. CDR3 DNA sequence: TGCAGTGCTAGTCAGTCCGGGAGCATGGTCGAGCAGTACTTC.

This clonotype showed up many times. The chain carries TRBV15 and TRBJ2-3; D ambiguous. This CDR3 comprises 13 residues. V lost 0 bases to trimming and J lost 4 bases, with 5 bases between them. Germline assignment: CDR1 LNHNV and CDR2 YYDKDF (reference sequence). CDR3 in amino acids: CATSRDGADTQYF. CDR3 sequence (DNA): TGTGCCACCAGCAGAGATGGCGCAGATACGCAGTATTTT.